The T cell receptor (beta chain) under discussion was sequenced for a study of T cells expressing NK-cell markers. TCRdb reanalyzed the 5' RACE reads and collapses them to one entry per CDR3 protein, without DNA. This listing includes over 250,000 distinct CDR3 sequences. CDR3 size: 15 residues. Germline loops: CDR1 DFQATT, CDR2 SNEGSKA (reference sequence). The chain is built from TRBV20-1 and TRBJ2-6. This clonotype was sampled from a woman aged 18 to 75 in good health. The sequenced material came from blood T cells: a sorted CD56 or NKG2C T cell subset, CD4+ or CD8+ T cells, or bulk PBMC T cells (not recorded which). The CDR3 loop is CSASQQLSGANVLTF.